One sample yielded the 21 T cell receptor beta chains listed below, sequenced in a study of T cell responses to AZD1222 COVID-19 vaccine. The repertoire was sequenced with immunoSEQ multiplex PCR; TCRdb's copy has only in-frame clones and lacks some. The sample contains 100,000 or so clones, approximately 90% of which appear only once. Sequenced material: peripheral blood, taken on day 0 of AZD1222 vaccination. These receptors were taken from an adult in good health.

V gene TRBV7-9 combines with J gene TRBJ2-7, with 7 positions matching TRBD1. The CDR3 sequence is 14 residues long. The junction had 4 bases not matched to a gene; V was cut back by 4 bases and J by 1 base. Germline CDR1 SEHNR, CDR2 FQNEAQ (reference sequence). The CDR3 bases are TGTGCCAGCAGCTATGGGACAGCGTCCTACGAGCAGTACTTC. It codes for CASSYGTASYEQYF.

CDR3: CASSLYGNTGELFF. Written as DNA, the CDR3 is TGTGCCAGCAGCTTATACGGGAACACCGGGGAGCTGTTTTTT. This rearrangement joins TRBV7-3 to TRBJ2-2; D not certain. Germline loops: CDR1 SGHTA, CDR2 FQGTGA. The ends were cut back, 2 bases at V and 1 base at J, with 5 bases in the middle. This CDR3 is built from 14 residues.

The V call is TRBV9, the J call TRBJ2-1; 8 bases align to TRBD2. Germline trimming cut 0 bases from V and 7 bases from J; bases unmatched to any gene: 6. The CDR3 is 15 amino acids. Germline loops: CDR1 SGDLS, CDR2 YYNGEE. The DNA for the CDR3 is TGTGCCAGCAGCGTAGTGGCTAGCGGGTTAAATGAGCAGTTCTTC. Translation gives CASSVVASGLNEQFF. The complete variable domain, with remaining parts taken from reference TRBV9 and TRBJ2-1, reads DSGVTQTPKHLITATGQRVTLRCSPRSGDLSVYWYQQSLDQGLQFLIQYYNGEERAKGNILERFSAQQFPDLHSELNLSSLELGDSALYFCASSVVASGLNEQFFGPGTRLTVL.

The V and J genes are TRBV11-2 and TRBJ2-7; D gene uncertain. This CDR3 is 15 amino acids long. Germline V gene lookup returns CDR1 SGHAT and CDR2 FQNNGV. Trimming cost V 4 bases and J 2 bases, with 15 bases left between them. The CDR3 loop reads CASSWVLLSTYEQYF. The CDR3 DNA reads TGTGCCAGCAGCTGGGTTCTCCTCTCTACCTACGAGCAGTACTTC.

This chain connects TRBV18 to TRBJ1-1, with D perhaps matching TRBD1 (6 bases). The CDR3 is 18 amino acids. Germline CDR1 is KGHSH and CDR2 is LQKENI. V was cut by 5 bases and J by 0 bases, with 22 bases left in between. CDR3 DNA sequence: TGTGCCAGCTCATCAAAAGGGAGGGGTGGGGACATGAACACTGAAGCTTTCTTT. This codes for CASSSKGRGGDMNTEAFF.

This chain connects TRBV18 to TRBJ2-7; a weak D match, TRBD2 (6 bases). V was shortened by 3 bases and J by 5 bases, with 11 bases between the two germline ends. This CDR3 is built from 13 residues. CDR1 and CDR2 (germline): KGHSH, LQKENI. CDR3 region: CASSPSREDEQYF. CDR3 coding DNA: TGTGCCAGCTCACCGTCCAGGGAGGACGAGCAGTACTTC.

This clone occurred a few times. This chain joins TRBV9 and TRBJ1-3; D not certain. This CDR3 is built from 14 residues. CDR1 SGDLS and CDR2 YYNGEE come from the germline V gene. V lost 2 bases, J lost 1 base, and 7 bases lay in between. CDR3: CASSVVGSGNTIYF. The CDR3, as DNA: TGTGCCAGCAGCGTTGTCGGATCTGGAAACACCATATATTTT.

The chain uses TRBV5-5 and TRBJ1-3; 9 nucleotides match TRBD1. Germline assignment: CDR1 SGHKS and CDR2 YYEKEE (reference sequence). The CDR3 extends over 20 amino acids. J was trimmed by 4 bases and V by 4 bases; bases with no gene match: 21. The CDR3 loop is CASSRLFRDRVSLSGNTIYF. The DNA of the CDR3 is TGTGCCAGCAGCCGTCTATTCCGGGACAGGGTCAGTCTCTCAGGAAACACCATATATTTT.

This chain joins TRBV4-2 and TRBJ2-5; D may be TRBD2 (6 bases). The CDR3 length is 15 residues. V lost 4 bases, J lost 3 bases, and 15 bases lay in between. Germline V CDR1 and CDR2: LGHNA, YNFKEQ. The DNA of the CDR3 is TGTGCCAGCAGCCTTTCGTGGCGGAGGGAAGAGACCCAGTACTTC. Its protein is CASSLSWRREETQYF.

The chain has TRBV5-8 and TRBJ1-3, with D possibly being TRBD1 (5 bases). The V gene's germline CDR1 is SGHTS and CDR2 YDEGEE. V lost 0 bases and J lost 5, with 9 bases in between. The CDR3 has 14 amino acids. The CDR3, as DNA: TGTGCCAGCAGCTTGGGGGACGGACGAAACACCATATATTTT. Amino acids: CASSLGDGRNTIYF.

This clone appeared once. V usage is TRBV19 and J usage is TRBJ1-2, with TRBD1 matching over 7 bases. The length of the CDR3 is 14 residues. CDR1 and CDR2 (germline): LNHDA, SQIVND (reference sequence). J gave up 4 bases and V 4 bases, and 6 bases lay outside the gene matches. DNA for the CDR3: TGTGCCAGTAGTAGCCGGGACAGACTCTATGGCTACACCTTC. Amino acids: CASSSRDRLYGYTF.

The CDR3 is CASSLSRQPQHF. Written as DNA, the CDR3 is TGTGCCAGCAGTTTATCCCGTCAGCCCCAGCATTTT. The chain combines TRBV28 with TRBJ1-5; no firm D call. CDR3 size: 12 residues. CDR1 is MDHEN and CDR2 is SYDVKM in the germline V gene. V shed 1 base and J shed 6 bases, with 4 bases lying between them.

The J gene is TRBJ2-5, the V gene TRBV3-1 (or the pseudogene TRBV3-2); possibly TRBD1 or TRBD2 for D (6 bases each). The CDR3 is 16 amino acids. The V gene lost 4 bases and the J gene lost 5 bases, with 20 bases spanning the gap. Germline CDR1 is LGHDT and CDR2 is YNNKEL (reference sequence). CDR3 amino acids: CASSPNGGTRQETQYF. CDR3 in DNA: TGTGCCAGCAGCCCCAACGGGGGCACCCGTCAGGAGACCCAGTACTTC.

The chain couples TRBV18 to TRBJ1-3; D is perhaps TRBD1 (5 bases). The CDR3 has 13 residues. Between the trimmed V and J ends, which lost 1 base and 4 bases, there was a span of 5 bases. The germline gives CDR1 KGHSH, CDR2 LQKENI. In DNA, the CDR3 is TGTGCCAGCTCACCACGGGACGGAAACACCATATATTTT. Translated: CASSPRDGNTIYF.

The V gene is TRBV6-2 or TRBV6-3, the J gene TRBJ2-7; D unclear. CDR3 length equals 15 residues. The germline CDR1 and CDR2 sequences are MNHEY and SVGEGT. V was pared by 4 bases and J by 2 bases, with 15 bases between. CDR3 region: CASSSTDIPPYEQYF. The CDR3 DNA reads as TGTGCCAGCAGTTCAACCGACATCCCTCCCTACGAGCAGTACTTC.

CDR3 nucleotide sequence: TGTGCCAGCAGCCAAGATAGGACGGACTCTAACTATGGCTACACCTTC. Its protein is CASSQDRTDSNYGYTF. The rearrangement joins TRBV4-2 to TRBJ1-2; D not certain. Trimming stripped 0 bases from V and 0 bases from J, with 11 bases between. This CDR3 has 16 residues. Germline values: CDR1 LGHNA, CDR2 YNFKEQ.

This clone occurred once. This chain uses TRBV9 with TRBJ1-1, with D uncertain. This CDR3 is 14 amino acids long. Deletions cut 2 bases from V and 2 bases from J, with 10 bases between. The germline V gene has CDR1 SGDLS and CDR2 YYNGEE. The CDR3 DNA follows: TGTGCCAGCAGCGTTAGGACGGAAAACACTGAAGCTTTCTTT. Translated, it gives CASSVRTENTEAFF.

The chain couples TRBV4-2 to TRBJ2-7; 9 bases fit TRBD1. CDR3 size: 18 residues. In germline, CDR1 is LGHNA, CDR2 YNFKEQ. The junction had 11 bases not matched to a gene; V was cut back by 0 bases and J by 2 bases. CDR3 sequence reads: CASSQEGYRGLMTYEQYF. For the CDR3, the DNA is TGTGCCAGCAGCCAAGAAGGGTACAGGGGGCTCATGACCTACGAGCAGTACTTC.

The genes are TRBV3-1 (or the pseudogene TRBV3-2) and TRBJ2-6; D is ambiguous. Trimming removed 1 base at V and 4 bases at J, with 17 bases between. The CDR3 has 18 residues. Germline values: CDR1 LGHDT, CDR2 YNNKEL (reference sequence). The CDR3: CASSQGRPFGGGANVLTF. In DNA form, the CDR3 reads TGTGCCAGCAGCCAAGGACGCCCCTTTGGTGGAGGGGCCAACGTCCTGACTTTC.

V is TRBV7-2 and J is TRBJ2-3; perhaps D is TRBD1 or TRBD2 (6 bases each). The germline gives CDR1 SGHTA, CDR2 FQGNSA. The CDR3 consists of 16 residues. V dropped 6 bases and J dropped 5 bases, with 21 bases sitting between them. The CDR3 sequence is CASRQAGTLGGDTQYF. The CDR3 DNA reads as TGTGCCAGCAGACAGGCCGGGACTCTAGGGGGAGATACGCAGTATTTT.

This sequence joins TRBV3-1 (or the pseudogene TRBV3-2) and TRBJ2-5; tentative D call: TRBD2 (6 bases). The ends were cut back, 1 base at V and 4 bases at J, with 19 bases in the middle. This CDR3 is 17 amino acids long. CDR1 and CDR2 (germline): LGHDT, YNNKEL (reference sequence). The CDR3 reads CASSQGLGGGRGETQYF. The CDR3 coding sequence is TGTGCCAGCAGCCAAGGTCTCGGGGGAGGCCGGGGAGAGACCCAGTACTTC.